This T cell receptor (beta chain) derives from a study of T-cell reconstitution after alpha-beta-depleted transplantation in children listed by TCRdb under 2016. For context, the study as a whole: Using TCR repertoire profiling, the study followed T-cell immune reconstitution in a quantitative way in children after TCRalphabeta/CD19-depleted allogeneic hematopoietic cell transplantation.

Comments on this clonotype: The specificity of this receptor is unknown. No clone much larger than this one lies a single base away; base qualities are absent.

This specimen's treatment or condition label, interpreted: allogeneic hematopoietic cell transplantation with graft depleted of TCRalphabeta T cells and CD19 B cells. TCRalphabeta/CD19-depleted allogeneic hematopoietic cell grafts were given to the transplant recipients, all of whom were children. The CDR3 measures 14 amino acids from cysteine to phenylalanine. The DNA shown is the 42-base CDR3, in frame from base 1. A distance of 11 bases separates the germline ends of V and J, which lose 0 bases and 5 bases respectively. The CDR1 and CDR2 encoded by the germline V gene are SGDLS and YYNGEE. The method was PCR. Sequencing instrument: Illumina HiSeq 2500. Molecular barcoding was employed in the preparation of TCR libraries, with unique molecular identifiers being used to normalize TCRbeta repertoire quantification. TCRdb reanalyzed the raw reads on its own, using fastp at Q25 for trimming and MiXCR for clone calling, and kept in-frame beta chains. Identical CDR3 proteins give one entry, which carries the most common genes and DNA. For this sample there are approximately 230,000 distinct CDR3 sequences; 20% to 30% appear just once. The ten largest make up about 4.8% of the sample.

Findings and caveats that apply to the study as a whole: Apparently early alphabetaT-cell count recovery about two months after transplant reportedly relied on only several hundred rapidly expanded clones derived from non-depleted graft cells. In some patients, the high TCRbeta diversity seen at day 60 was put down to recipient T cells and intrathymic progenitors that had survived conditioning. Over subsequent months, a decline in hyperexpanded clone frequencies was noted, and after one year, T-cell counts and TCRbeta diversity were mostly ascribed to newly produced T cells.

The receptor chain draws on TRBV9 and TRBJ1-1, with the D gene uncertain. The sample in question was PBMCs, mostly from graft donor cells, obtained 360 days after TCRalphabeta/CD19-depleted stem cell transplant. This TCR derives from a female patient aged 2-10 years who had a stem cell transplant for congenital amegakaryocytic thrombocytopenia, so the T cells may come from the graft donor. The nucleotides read TGTGCCAGCAGCGTAGTTATGGGTAAAACTGAAGCTTTCTTT. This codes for CASSVVMGKTEAFF.